This T cell receptor beta chain comes out of a study of T-cell memory formation after mild COVID-19. Across the whole study: TCR clusters showed largely donor specificity. Study-wide points: Shrinking CD4+ clones resided mostly in CM and EM, and CD8+ ones in EMRA.

There are 15 residues in the CDR3. V gave up 4 bases and J gave up 7 bases, with 17 bases separating them. TCRdb re-derived calls from the 5' RACE reads in MiXCR, one entry per CDR3 protein. The sample records under 250,000 distinct CDR3 sequences, 15% being singletons. This clonotype has at least ten counts. Its antigen is unidentified. The J gene is TRBJ2-1, the V gene TRBV12-3 or TRBV12-4; the D gene is possibly TRBD2 (6 bases). The sample taken for sequencing was PBMCs or a T cell subset sorted from them (not recorded which). This receptor was obtained from an adult woman who had mild COVID-19 (a few samples of this study predate the infection). Cell type and time point are not known. The CDR3 is CASSSVGTSRNEQFF. The CDR3 nucleotides are TGTGCCAGCAGTTCCGTCGGGACTTCGAGAAATGAGCAGTTCTTC.